This T cell receptor beta chain was profiled in a study of cytomegalovirus exposure and HLA in healthy donors. Primers included in the PCR were 60 Vbeta and 13 Jbeta primers. Generated by immunoSEQ multiplex PCR, the TCRdb table keeps only in-frame clones and is missing some. The repertoire consists of tens of thousands of clones, with about four fifths occurring once and the leading ten covering approximately 1.4%. CDR1 LGHNT and CDR2 FRNRAP come from the germline V gene. The V and J ends lost 7 bases and 1 base, in that order; junction bases with no gene match: 9. This CDR3 region has 17 residues. The gene calls are TRBV12-5 and TRBJ2-2, with TRBD2 matching over 10 bases. Sequenced sample: PBMCs. This TCR derives from a female donor in good health and CMV-seronegative. CDR3: CASAAMTSGRNTGELFF. The CDR3 nucleotides read TGTGCTAGTGCCGCAATGACTAGCGGGCGGAACACCGGGGAGCTGTTTTTT.